This T cell receptor beta chain derives from a study of cytomegalovirus exposure and HLA in healthy donors. V shed 4 bases and J shed 4 bases, with 14 bases lying between them. This CDR3 comprises 15 residues. Looked up from germline, CDR1 is SGHDT and CDR2 is YYEEEE. The PCR was carried out with 60 Vbeta primers and 13 Jbeta primers. Per the authors' pipeline: Later reanalysis found 60 million to 90 million unique TCR beta chains, about 10 million of them shared. The table came from immunoSEQ multiplex PCR; TCRdb's copy has only in-frame clones and leaves some out. That table is the source of V, J and clone size, and D and trimming were worked out from the DNA. The sample includes approximately 100,000 clones, 70% of them seen just once. Study findings and constraints: Among TCR sequences, most were rare, though some public TCRs appeared in many donors.

On this clone itself: Antigen unknown.

The sequencing input was PBMCs. This rearrangement joins TRBV5-6 to TRBJ2-2, with D possibly matching TRBD1 (6 bases). The clonotype was recovered from a man aged 35 to 55 in good health and CMV-seropositive. The CDR3 DNA reads as TGTGCCAGCAGCCGGACAGCGGCGGGCACCGGGGAGCTGTTTTTT. Residues: CASSRTAAGTGELFF.